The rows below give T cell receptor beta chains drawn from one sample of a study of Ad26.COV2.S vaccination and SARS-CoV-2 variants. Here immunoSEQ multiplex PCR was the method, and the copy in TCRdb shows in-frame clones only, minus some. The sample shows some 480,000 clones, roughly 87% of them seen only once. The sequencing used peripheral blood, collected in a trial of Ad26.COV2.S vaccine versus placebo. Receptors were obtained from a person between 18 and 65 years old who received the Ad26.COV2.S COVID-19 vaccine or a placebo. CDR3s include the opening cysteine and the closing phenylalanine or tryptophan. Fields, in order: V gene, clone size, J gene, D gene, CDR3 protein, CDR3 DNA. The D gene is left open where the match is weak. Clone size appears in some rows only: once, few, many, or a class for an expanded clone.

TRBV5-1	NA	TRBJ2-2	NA	CASSLEPNVAGELFF	TGCGCCAGCAGCCTTGAACCTAACGTCGCCGGGGAGCTGTTTTTT
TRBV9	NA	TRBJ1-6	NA	CASSLTGDYSPLHF	TGTGCCAGCAGCCTCACGGGGGATTATTCACCCCTCCACTTT
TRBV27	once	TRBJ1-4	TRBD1	CASSSTRGQGARTNEKLFF	TGTGCCAGCAGTTCAACTAGGGGACAGGGGGCAAGGACTAATGAAAAACTGTTTTTT
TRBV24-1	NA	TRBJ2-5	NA	CATSLGETQYF	TGTGCCACCAGTCTTGGGGAGACCCAGTACTTC
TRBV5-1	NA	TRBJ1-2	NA	CASRRNDNYGYTF	TGCGCCAGCAGGAGGAATGATAACTATGGCTACACCTTC
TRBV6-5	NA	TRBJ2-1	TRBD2	CASRAGTSGEQFF	TGTGCCAGCAGGGCCGGGACTAGCGGTGAGCAGTTCTTC
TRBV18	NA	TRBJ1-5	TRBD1	CASSPVTGDGQPQHF	TGTGCCAGCTCCCCCGTTACAGGGGATGGCCAGCCCCAGCATTTT
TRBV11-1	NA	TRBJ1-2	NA	CASSLARGANYGYTF	TGTGCCAGCAGCTTAGCGCGGGGAGCTAACTATGGCTACACCTTC
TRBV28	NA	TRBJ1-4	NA	CASSQINEKLFF	TGTGCCAGCAGCCAGATTAATGAAAAACTGTTTTTT
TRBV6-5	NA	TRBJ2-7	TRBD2	CASSSSGRPPYEQYF	TGTGCCAGCAGTTCTAGCGGGAGGCCACCCTACGAGCAGTACTTC
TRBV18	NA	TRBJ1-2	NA	CASSPLNNYGYTF	TGTGCCAGCTCGCCACTCAACAACTATGGCTACACCTTC
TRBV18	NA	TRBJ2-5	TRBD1	CASSLSTGETQYF	TGTGCCAGCTCCCTATCGACAGGGGAGACCCAGTACTTC
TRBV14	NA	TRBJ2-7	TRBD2	CASSKGLAGLNGVTYEQYF	TGTGCCAGCAGCAAGGGACTAGCGGGATTGAATGGAGTGACCTACGAGCAGTACTTC
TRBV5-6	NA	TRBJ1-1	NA	CASSLSGVRPEAFF	TGTGCCAGCAGCTTGTCTGGGGTAAGGCCTGAAGCTTTCTTT
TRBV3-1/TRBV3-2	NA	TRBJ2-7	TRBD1	CASSHGTEPYEQYF	TGTGCCAGCAGCCACGGGACAGAACCCTACGAGCAGTACTTC
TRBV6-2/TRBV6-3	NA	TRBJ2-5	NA	CASSSILSPGKETQYF	TGTGCCAGCAGTTCGATCCTCAGTCCTGGAAAAGAGACCCAGTACTTC